The text below deals with one T cell receptor (beta chain). Sequencing was performed with immunoSEQ multiplex PCR; in TCRdb, only in-frame clones are kept and a portion is missing. The data show more than 13,000 clones, with nearly 80% seen just once and about 32% held by the top ten. Germline loops: CDR1 MNHEY, CDR2 SVGAGI. V shed 2 bases and J shed 1 base, with 12 bases lying between them. This CDR3 is 15 amino acids long. This sample was included in a study of OX40 agonist ivuxolimab in advanced cancers. Autoimmune disease history or systemic immunosuppression led to patients being barred. The source of this sequence is an adult with an advanced solid tumor such as melanoma, head and neck, liver or kidney cancer. Material: CD4+ or CD8+ T cells sorted from blood, obtained in a trial of the OX40 agonist ivuxolimab. The chain recombines TRBV6-5 with TRBJ2-7, with D tentatively TRBD2 (6 bases). The CDR3 nucleotides read TGTGCCAGCAGTTACAGTGGAGGGAATTCCTACGAGCAGTACTTC. Translated: CASSYSGGNSYEQYF.